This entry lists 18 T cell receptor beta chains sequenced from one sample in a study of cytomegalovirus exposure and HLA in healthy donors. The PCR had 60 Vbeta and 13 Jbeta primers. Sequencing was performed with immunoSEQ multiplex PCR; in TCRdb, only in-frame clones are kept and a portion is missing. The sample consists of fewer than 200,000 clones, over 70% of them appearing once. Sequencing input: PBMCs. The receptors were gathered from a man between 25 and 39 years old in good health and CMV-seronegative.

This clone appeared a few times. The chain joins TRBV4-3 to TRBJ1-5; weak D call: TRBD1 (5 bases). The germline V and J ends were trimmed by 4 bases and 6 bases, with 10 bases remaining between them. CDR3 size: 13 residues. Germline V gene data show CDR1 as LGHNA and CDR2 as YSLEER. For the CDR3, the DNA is TGCGCCAGCAGCCGGCAGGGCGGTCAGCCCCAGCATTTT. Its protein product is CASSRQGGQPQHF.

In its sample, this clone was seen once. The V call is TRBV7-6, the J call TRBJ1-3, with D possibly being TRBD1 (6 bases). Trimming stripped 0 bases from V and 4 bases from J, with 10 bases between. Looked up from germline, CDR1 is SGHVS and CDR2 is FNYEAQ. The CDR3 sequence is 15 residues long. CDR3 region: CASSLAAGVGNTIYF. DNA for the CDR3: TGTGCCAGCAGCTTAGCGGCAGGGGTAGGAAACACCATATATTTT.

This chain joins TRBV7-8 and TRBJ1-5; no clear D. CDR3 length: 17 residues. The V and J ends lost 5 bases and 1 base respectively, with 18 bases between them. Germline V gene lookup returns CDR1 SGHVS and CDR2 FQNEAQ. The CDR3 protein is CASSPGRLLLSNQPQHF. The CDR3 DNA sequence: TGTGCCAGCAGCCCCGGCAGGTTGCTTTTAAGCAATCAGCCCCAGCATTTT.

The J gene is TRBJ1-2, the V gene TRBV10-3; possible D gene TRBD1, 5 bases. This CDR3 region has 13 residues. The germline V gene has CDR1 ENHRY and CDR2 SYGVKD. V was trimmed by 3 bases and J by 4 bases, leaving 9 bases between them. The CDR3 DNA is TGTGCCATCAGTGACGACAGATTCTATGGCTACACCTTC. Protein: CAISDDRFYGYTF.

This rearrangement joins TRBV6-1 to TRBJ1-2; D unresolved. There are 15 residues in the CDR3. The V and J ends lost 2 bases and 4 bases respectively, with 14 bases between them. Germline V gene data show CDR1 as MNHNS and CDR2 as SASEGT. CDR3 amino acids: CASSEIHFGSYGYTF. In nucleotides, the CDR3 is TGTGCCAGCAGTGAAATCCACTTCGGTTCCTATGGCTACACCTTC.

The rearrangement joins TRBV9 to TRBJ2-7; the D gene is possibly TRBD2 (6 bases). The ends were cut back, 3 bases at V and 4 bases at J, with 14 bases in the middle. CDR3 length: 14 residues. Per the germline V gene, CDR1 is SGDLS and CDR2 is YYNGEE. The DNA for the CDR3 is TGTGCCAGCAGCGCTGGCGGGGCCGGTTACGAGCAGTACTTC. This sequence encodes CASSAGGAGYEQYF.

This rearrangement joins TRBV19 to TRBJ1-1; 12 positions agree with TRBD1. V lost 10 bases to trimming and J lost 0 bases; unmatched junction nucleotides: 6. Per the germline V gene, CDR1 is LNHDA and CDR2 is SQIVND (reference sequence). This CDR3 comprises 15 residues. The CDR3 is CATRDRGLLNTEAFF. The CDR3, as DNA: TGTGCCACCCGGGACAGGGGGCTCCTGAACACTGAAGCTTTCTTT.

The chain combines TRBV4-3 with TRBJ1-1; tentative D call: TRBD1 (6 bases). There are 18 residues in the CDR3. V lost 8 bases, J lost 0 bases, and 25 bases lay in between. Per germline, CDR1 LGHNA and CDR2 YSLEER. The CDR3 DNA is TGCGCCAGCGCTGCTGGGGGCCTACTCAGTCCTATGAACACTGAAGCTTTCTTT. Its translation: CASAAGGLLSPMNTEAFF.

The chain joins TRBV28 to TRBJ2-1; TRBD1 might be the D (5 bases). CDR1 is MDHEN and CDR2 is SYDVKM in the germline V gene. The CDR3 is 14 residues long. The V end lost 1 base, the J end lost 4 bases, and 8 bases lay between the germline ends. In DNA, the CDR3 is TGTGCCAGCAGTTTATCAGCAGGGTACAATGAGCAGTTCTTC. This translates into CASSLSAGYNEQFF.

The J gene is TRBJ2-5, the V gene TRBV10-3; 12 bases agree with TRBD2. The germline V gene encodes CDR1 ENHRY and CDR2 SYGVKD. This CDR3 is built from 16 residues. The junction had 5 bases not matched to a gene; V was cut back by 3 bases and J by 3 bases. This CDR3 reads CAISEFSSGGEETQYF. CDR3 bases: TGTGCCATCAGTGAATTTTCTAGCGGGGGGGAAGAGACCCAGTACTTC.

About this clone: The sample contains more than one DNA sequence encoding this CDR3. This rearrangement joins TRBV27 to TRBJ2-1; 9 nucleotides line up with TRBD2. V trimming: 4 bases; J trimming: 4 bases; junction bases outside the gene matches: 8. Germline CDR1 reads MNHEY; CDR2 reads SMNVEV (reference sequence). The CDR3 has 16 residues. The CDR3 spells CASSSQAGGVYNEQFF. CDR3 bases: TGTGCCAGCAGTTCCCAAGCGGGAGGCGTATACAATGAGCAGTTCTTC.

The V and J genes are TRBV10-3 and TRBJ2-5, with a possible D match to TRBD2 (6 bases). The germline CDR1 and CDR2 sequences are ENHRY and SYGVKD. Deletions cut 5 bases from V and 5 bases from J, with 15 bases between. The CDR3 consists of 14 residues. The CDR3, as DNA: TGTGCCATCAGTTCCGGGGGAATGATGGAGACCCAGTACTTC. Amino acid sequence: CAISSGGMMETQYF.

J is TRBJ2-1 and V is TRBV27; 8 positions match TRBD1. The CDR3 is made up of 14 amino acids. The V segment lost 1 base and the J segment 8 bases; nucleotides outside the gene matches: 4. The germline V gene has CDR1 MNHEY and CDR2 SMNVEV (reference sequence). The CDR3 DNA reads TGTGCCAGCAGTTTATATCAGGGGGCGGATGAGCAGTTCTTC. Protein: CASSLYQGADEQFF.

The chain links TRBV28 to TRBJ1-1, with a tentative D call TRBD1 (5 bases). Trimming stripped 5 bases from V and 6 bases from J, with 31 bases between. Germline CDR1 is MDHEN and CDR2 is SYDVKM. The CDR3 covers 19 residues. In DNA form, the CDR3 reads TGTGCCAGCAGTGTCCTACCCCCAGGGCCTAACGATCGGTCGGCTGAAGCTTTCTTT. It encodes CASSVLPPGPNDRSAEAFF.

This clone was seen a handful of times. The CDR3 DNA sequence: TGTGCCAGCAGCCAGTATAATCAGCCCCAGCATTTT. It codes for CASSQYNQPQHF. The rearrangement uses TRBV14 and TRBJ1-5; no definite D call. CDR3 length: 12 amino acids. CDR1 and CDR2 (germline): SGHDN, FVKESK. V dropped 3 bases and J dropped 4 bases, with 4 bases sitting between them. Together with reference TRBV14 and TRBJ1-5, the CDR3 gives the full variable domain: EAGVTQFPSHSVIEKGQTVTLRCDPISGHDNLYWYRRVMGKEIKFLLHFVKESKQDESGMPNNRFLAERTGGTYSTLKVQPAELEDSGVYFCASSQYNQPQHFGDGTRLSIL.

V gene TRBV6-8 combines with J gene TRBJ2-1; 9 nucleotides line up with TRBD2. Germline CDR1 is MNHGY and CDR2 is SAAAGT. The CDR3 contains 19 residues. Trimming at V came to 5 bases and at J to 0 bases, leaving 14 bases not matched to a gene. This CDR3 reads CASSRRLADLTSSYNEQFF. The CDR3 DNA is TGTGCCAGCAGTCGCCGACTAGCGGACCTCACGAGCTCCTACAATGAGCAGTTCTTC.

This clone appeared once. Written as DNA, the CDR3 is TGTGCCAGCAGCTCCCTAGCGGGAGGGCCTTGGGATGAGCAGTTCTTC. This gives the protein CASSSLAGGPWDEQFF. This chain links TRBV7-8 with TRBJ2-1; 12 bases align to TRBD2. Germline-derived CDR1 and CDR2 are SGHVS and FQNEAQ. The CDR3 length is 16 residues. Trimming at V came to 4 bases and at J to 8 bases, leaving 9 bases not matched to a gene.

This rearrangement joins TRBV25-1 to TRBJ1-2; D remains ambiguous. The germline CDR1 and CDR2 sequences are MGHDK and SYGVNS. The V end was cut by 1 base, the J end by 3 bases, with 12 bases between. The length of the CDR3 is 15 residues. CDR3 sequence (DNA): TGTGCCAGCAGTGAATCCGGAGGGTTCCACTATGGCTACACCTTC. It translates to CASSESGGFHYGYTF.